This T cell receptor beta chain was sequenced during a study of blood T cell repertoires in COVID-19. Study-level background: Acute-phase and convalescent COVID-19 samples originated in the United States, Italy and Spain.

The authors' processing: Reference gene primer amplification gave nucleated cell count estimates. Profiling relied on immunoSEQ multiplex PCR, and the TCRdb table lists in-frame clones only, not all of them. The V and J calls and clone size were taken over from that table, and D and trimming were inferred from the DNA. Altogether fewer than 200,000 clones are present, 80% to 90% being singletons, with the ten largest covering roughly 1.9%. Germline V gene lookup returns CDR1 SQVTM and CDR2 ANQGSEA. V was clipped by 1 base and J by 0 bases, with 10 bases between them. This CDR3 contains 15 residues. This chain joins TRBV29-1 and TRBJ2-1, with a weak D call TRBD1 (6 bases). This clonotype was sampled from a woman of 80 years or more with acute or convalescent COVID-19. Sequenced sample: peripheral blood. CDR3 residues: CSVEGQADSYNEQFF. CDR3 nucleotide sequence: TGCAGCGTTGAAGGACAGGCGGACTCCTACAATGAGCAGTTCTTC.